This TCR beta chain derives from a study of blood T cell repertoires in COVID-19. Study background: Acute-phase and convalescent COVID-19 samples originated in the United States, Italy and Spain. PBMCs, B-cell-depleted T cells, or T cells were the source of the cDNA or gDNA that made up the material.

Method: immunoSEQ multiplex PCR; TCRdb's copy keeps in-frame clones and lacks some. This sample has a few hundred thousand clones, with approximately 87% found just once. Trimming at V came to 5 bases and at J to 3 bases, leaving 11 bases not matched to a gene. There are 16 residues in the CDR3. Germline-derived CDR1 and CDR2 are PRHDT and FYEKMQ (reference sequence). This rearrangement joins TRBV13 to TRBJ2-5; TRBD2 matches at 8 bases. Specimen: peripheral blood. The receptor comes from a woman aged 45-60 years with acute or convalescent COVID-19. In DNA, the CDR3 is TGTGCCAGCAGCCGATACAGGGCGGGGGGAAAAGAGACCCAGTACTTC. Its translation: CASSRYRAGGKETQYF. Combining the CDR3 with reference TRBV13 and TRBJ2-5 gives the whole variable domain AAGVIQSPRHLIKEKRETATLKCYPIPRHDTVYWYQQGPGQDPQFLISFYEKMQSDKGSIPDRFSAQQFSDYHSELNMSSLELGDSALYFCASSRYRAGGKETQYFGPGTRLLVL.